This T cell receptor (beta chain) was documented in a study of identical twins. A template switching step contributed a universal primer site, while unique molecular identifiers were present in the cDNA. TCRdb fed the 5' RACE reads into MiXCR, producing one record per CDR3 protein. The sample consists of approximately 700,000 distinct CDR3 sequences, roughly 6% of them appearing once. V was clipped by 6 bases and J by 7 bases, with 13 bases between them. CDR1 is ENHRY and CDR2 is SYGVKD in the germline V gene. This CDR3 region has 14 residues. This clonotype was recorded at least ten times. What it recognizes is unknown. Study-wide findings and caveats: Compared with models, monozygotic twins showed more out-of-frame TCR alpha sharing.

J is TRBJ1-6 and V is TRBV10-3, with D unresolved. The clonotype originates from a man younger than 30 in good health. Sequencing was carried out using naive T cells sorted from blood. The CDR3 region has the DNA TGTGCCATCAGAGGAGGTTCGGCAAATTCACCCCTCCACTTT. Translation: CAIRGGSANSPLHF.